The 2 T cell receptor beta chains below come from one sample, sequenced in a study of cytomegalovirus exposure and HLA in healthy donors. TCRdb's copy holds only in-frame clones and misses some; the assay was immunoSEQ multiplex PCR. The sample has more than 80,000 clones, 90% to 97% seen once. Sequences were obtained from PBMCs. These receptors all stem from a woman under 30 in good health and CMV-seronegative.

The chain couples TRBV13 to TRBJ2-1, with 10 bases aligning to TRBD2. The V and J ends lost 5 bases and 7 bases, in that order; junction bases with no gene match: 5. The CDR3 has 14 residues. Germline CDR1 and CDR2: PRHDT and FYEKMQ (reference sequence). The CDR3 loop is CASSLAGDRNEQFF. In DNA, the CDR3 is TGTGCCAGCAGCCTAGCGGGAGATAGGAATGAGCAGTTCTTC. The full variable domain, its missing parts supplied by reference TRBV13 and TRBJ2-1, is AAGVIQSPRHLIKEKRETATLKCYPIPRHDTVYWYQQGPGQDPQFLISFYEKMQSDKGSIPDRFSAQQFSDYHSELNMSSLELGDSALYFCASSLAGDRNEQFFGPGTRLTVL.

The V and J genes are TRBV19 and TRBJ2-1, with 8 positions matching TRBD2. Germline loops: CDR1 LNHDA, CDR2 SQIVND (reference sequence). Germline trimming cut 9 bases from V and 1 base from J; bases unmatched to any gene: 8. The length of the CDR3 is 15 residues. DNA of the CDR3: TGTGCCAGCCGACCCGGGACTAGGTCCTACAATGAGCAGTTCTTC. This translates into CASRPGTRSYNEQFF. Full variable domain (remainder filled in from reference TRBV19 and TRBJ2-1): DGGITQSPKYLFRKEGQNVTLSCEQNLNHDAMYWYRQDPGQGLRLIYYSQIVNDFQKGDIAEGYSVSREKKESFPLTVTSAQKNPTAFYLCASRPGTRSYNEQFFGPGTRLTVL.